Each of the 19 T cell receptor beta chains below was sequenced from the same sample in a study of blood T cell repertoires in COVID-19. The method was immunoSEQ multiplex PCR; TCRdb's version includes in-frame clones alone and lacks a portion of them. The sample has roughly 100,000 clones, 70% to 90% seen once; the top ten hold just under 10%. The sample was peripheral blood. The source of these receptors is a middle-aged man with active or convalescent COVID-19.

The V and J genes are TRBV9 and TRBJ2-1, with D possibly TRBD1 on 5 matching bases. The CDR3 has 15 amino acids. Looked up from germline, CDR1 is SGDLS and CDR2 is YYNGEE. The ends were cut back, 1 base at V and 5 bases at J, with 13 bases in the middle. The CDR3 DNA is TGTGCCAGCAGCGTAAAAGGGGATCGGCACAATGAGCAGTTCTTC. Translating it yields CASSVKGDRHNEQFF.

In this sample, this clone turned up a few times. The chain uses TRBV5-1 and TRBJ2-1; 8 bases match TRBD2. Germline V gene lookup returns CDR1 SGHRS and CDR2 YFSETQ. Losses at the gene ends were 0 bases for V and 3 bases for J; bases not matched to a gene: 5. The CDR3 loop spans 16 amino acids. CDR3 in DNA: TGCGCCAGCAGCTTGGGACTAGCGTCCAACTACAATGAGCAGTTCTTC. Amino acids: CASSLGLASNYNEQFF.

The chain employs TRBV18 and TRBJ2-3, with D perhaps matching TRBD2 (5 bases). The CDR3 is 12 residues long. V was trimmed by 3 bases and J by 9 bases, leaving 10 bases between them. The germline gives CDR1 KGHSH, CDR2 LQKENI. CDR3: CASSPDYPTQYF. The CDR3 DNA follows: TGTGCCAGCTCACCCGACTACCCGACGCAGTATTTT.

In nucleotides, the CDR3 is TGTGCCAGCAGCCAGTGGGCGGGGAATCGGAATGAGCAGTTCTTC. Translated, it gives CASSQWAGNRNEQFF. The chain has TRBV5-4 and TRBJ2-1, with a tentative D call TRBD2 (6 bases). Germline CDR1 reads SGHNT; CDR2 reads YYREEE (reference sequence). The CDR3 is 15 amino acids. V gave up 4 bases and J gave up 7 bases, with 18 bases separating them.

The rearrangement links TRBV10-3 to TRBJ1-4, with unresolved D. Deletions cut 0 bases from V and 0 bases from J, with 8 bases between. The CDR3 is 16 amino acids. Germline CDR1 is ENHRY and CDR2 is SYGVKD. CDR3 sequence: CAISESASTTNEKLFF. The CDR3 region has the DNA TGTGCCATCAGTGAGTCCGCCAGTACAACTAATGAAAAACTGTTTTTT.

The rearrangement joins TRBV27 to TRBJ2-2; perhaps TRBD1 as D (5 bases). The CDR3 is 14 amino acids. Germline V gives CDR1 MNHEY, CDR2 SMNVEV (reference sequence). The ends were cut back, 4 bases at V and 3 bases at J, with 9 bases in the middle. CDR3 in DNA: TGTGCCAGCAGTTCGGACACAGACACCGGGGAGCTGTTTTTT. Protein: CASSSDTDTGELFF.

V gene TRBV6-1 combines with J gene TRBJ1-3; no clear D. Germline loops: CDR1 MNHNS, CDR2 SASEGT. Trimming left V 1 base short and J 0 bases short, with 10 bases between. The CDR3 length is 16 residues. CDR3 residues: CASSEVPGYSGNTIYF. In DNA form, the CDR3 reads TGTGCCAGCAGTGAAGTCCCGGGATACTCTGGAAACACCATATATTTT.

The V gene is TRBV6-2 or TRBV6-3, the J gene TRBJ2-1; 13 nucleotides agree with TRBD2. Germline V gene data show CDR1 as MNHEY and CDR2 as SVGEGT. V dropped 5 bases and J dropped 5; count of bases not matched to a gene: 6. The CDR3 has 16 amino acids. The CDR3 sequence: CASSDPGTSGDNEQFF. The CDR3 DNA sequence: TGTGCCAGCAGTGACCCCGGGACTAGCGGGGACAATGAGCAGTTCTTC.

This chain links TRBV7-3 with TRBJ2-1, with TRBD1 matching over 7 bases. V dropped 2 bases and J dropped 9; count of bases not matched to a gene: 7. Germline CDR1 SGHTA, CDR2 FQGTGA. The CDR3 has 14 residues. CDR3 residues: CASSLEGTVSEQFF. The CDR3 DNA sequence: TGTGCCAGCAGCTTAGAAGGGACAGTAAGTGAGCAGTTCTTC.

The J gene is TRBJ2-3, the V gene TRBV25-1; possible D gene TRBD2, 6 bases. The germline V gene encodes CDR1 MGHDK and CDR2 SYGVNS. Trimming pared 3 bases from V and 2 bases from J, leaving 12 bases between. The CDR3 length is 15 residues. The CDR3 is CASSERTTPTDTQYF. CDR3 nucleotides: TGTGCCAGCAGTGAGAGGACTACCCCCACAGATACGCAGTATTTT.

The chain has TRBV6-1 and TRBJ1-1; no clear D gene. V was shortened by 1 base and J by 1 base, with 7 bases between the two germline ends. Germline values: CDR1 MNHNS, CDR2 SASEGT. The CDR3 contains 14 residues. The CDR3 sequence: CASSEVGGNTEAFF. CDR3 in DNA: TGTGCCAGCAGTGAAGTTGGCGGGAACACTGAAGCTTTCTTT.

The rearrangement uses TRBV4-3 and TRBJ2-5, with 10 nucleotides matching TRBD2. The junction had 16 bases not matched to a gene; V was cut back by 4 bases and J by 5 bases. The CDR3 contains 18 residues. The germline CDR1 and CDR2 sequences are LGHNA and YSLEER. CDR3 nucleotide sequence: TGCGCCAGCAGCCTTTCCTATATTAGCGGGGGGCCACGGGAGACCCAGTACTTC. This encodes CASSLSYISGGPRETQYF.

The chain links TRBV29-1 to TRBJ1-2; D call uncertain. Trimming took 7 bases from V and 5 from J, leaving 17 bases between them. CDR1 is SQVTM, CDR2 ANQGSEA, per germline. The CDR3 is 13 amino acids. CDR3 residues: CSGEKAGSYGYTF. The CDR3 bases are TGCAGCGGAGAGAAGGCGGGGTCATATGGCTACACCTTC.

The rearrangement uses TRBV28 and TRBJ2-5; 9 bases are shared with TRBD1. Germline CDR1 reads MDHEN; CDR2 reads SYDVKM. J gave up 4 bases and V 6 bases, and 9 bases lay outside the gene matches. The CDR3 extends over 15 amino acids. CDR3 region: CASRRALDRGETQYF. The CDR3 region has the DNA TGTGCCAGCAGAAGAGCCCTGGACAGGGGAGAGACCCAGTACTTC.

This clone came up a few times. The chain recombines TRBV19 with TRBJ1-6, with 7 bases identical to TRBD1. Trimming removed 6 bases from V and 8 bases from J; junction bases left unmatched: 10. CDR1 is LNHDA, CDR2 SQIVND, per germline (reference sequence). The CDR3 runs 15 residues. In DNA, the CDR3 is TGTGCCAGTAGAAGGGCAGGGGGTTTGGATTCACCCCTCCACTTT. This codes for CASRRAGGLDSPLHF.

This chain uses TRBV12-3 or TRBV12-4 with TRBJ2-3; D ambiguous. Trimming left V 2 bases short and J 3 bases short, with 6 bases between. There are 13 residues in the CDR3. The chain's CDR3 is CASSLLRTDTQYF. The CDR3 DNA reads TGTGCCAGCAGTTTATTGAGAACAGATACGCAGTATTTT.

The chain links TRBV18 to TRBJ1-5; D is undetermined. CDR1 and CDR2 (germline): KGHSH, LQKENI. The CDR3 length is 17 residues. Trimming took off 6 bases at V and 0 bases at J, with 18 bases between the two ends. CDR3 sequence (DNA): TGTGCCAGCTCCCCCTCGGGTGGAGCCTATAGCAATCAGCCCCAGCATTTT. This gives the protein CASSPSGGAYSNQPQHF. Supplemented by reference TRBV18 and TRBJ1-5, the full variable domain reads NAGVMQNPRHLVRRRGQEARLRCSPMKGHSHVYWYRQLPEEGLKFMVYLQKENIIDESGMPKERFSAEFPKEGPSILRIQQVVRGDSAAYFCASSPSGGAYSNQPQHFGDGTRLSIL.

Here the CDR3 DNA reads TGTGCCAGCAGCTTGGACATAAAAAGCTCCTACGAGCAGTACTTC. Amino acids: CASSLDIKSSYEQYF. This rearrangement joins TRBV5-4 to TRBJ2-7; D unresolved. Germline V gene data show CDR1 as SGHNT and CDR2 as YYREEE (reference sequence). This CDR3 is 15 amino acids long. Deletions cut 0 bases from V and 0 bases from J, with 10 bases between.

V is TRBV2 and J is TRBJ2-4; perhaps TRBD1 as D (5 bases). CDR1 and CDR2 from the germline V gene are SNHLY and FYNNEI. Trimming shortened V by 8 bases and J by 5 bases, and 10 bases separated the two germline ends. This CDR3 spans 12 amino acids. This CDR3 is CASRQSQNIQYF. For the CDR3, the DNA is TGTGCCAGCCGACAGTCTCAAAACATTCAGTACTTC.